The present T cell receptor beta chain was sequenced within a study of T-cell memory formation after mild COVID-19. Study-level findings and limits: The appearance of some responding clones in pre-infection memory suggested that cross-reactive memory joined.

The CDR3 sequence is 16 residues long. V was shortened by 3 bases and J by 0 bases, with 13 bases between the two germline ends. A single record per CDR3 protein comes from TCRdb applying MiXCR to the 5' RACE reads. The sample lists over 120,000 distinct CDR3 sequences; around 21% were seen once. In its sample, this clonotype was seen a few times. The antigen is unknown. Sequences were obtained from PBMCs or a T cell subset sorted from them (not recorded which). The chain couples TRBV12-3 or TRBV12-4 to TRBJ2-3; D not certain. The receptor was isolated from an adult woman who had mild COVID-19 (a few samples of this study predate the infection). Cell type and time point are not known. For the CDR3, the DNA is TGTGCCAGCAGTTTTTCCTCACGCCCTAGCACAGATACGCAGTATTTT. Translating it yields CASSFSSRPSTDTQYF.